The present TCR beta chain was sequenced within a study of neurological immune-mediated disorders. Findings and limits, study-wide: In HTLV-1-associated myelopathy, TCR clonal expansion was greatest, whereas multiple sclerosis had the least, falling below healthy controls.

This clonotype was observed at least ten times. The antigen is unknown. V lost 6 bases and J 2 bases, leaving 13 bases between the germline ends. Per the germline V gene, CDR1 is MNHNY and CDR2 is SVGAGI (reference sequence). The CDR3 sequence is 15 residues long. Time point defined: longitudinal time-point 2. The unsorted libraries originated from 2 million PBMCs kept at -80 C. TCRdb re-derived calls from the 5' RACE reads in MiXCR, one entry per CDR3 protein. The data hold 100,000 or so distinct CDR3 sequences, with about 13% observed a single time. Source material: PBMCs. The rearrangement links TRBV6-6 to TRBJ2-2; the D gene is possibly TRBD1 (6 bases). The origin of this receptor is a female donor with HTLV-1-associated myelopathy (HAM/TSP). In nucleotides, the CDR3 is TGTGCCAGCAGCAAGAGGACAGCTAACACCGGGGAGCTGTTTTTT. Encoded protein: CASSKRTANTGELFF.